The T cell receptor beta chain described here comes from a study of cytomegalovirus exposure and HLA in healthy donors. V gave up 3 bases and J gave up 9 bases; unmatched junction bases: 7. In germline, CDR1 is MGHRA, CDR2 YSYEKL. This CDR3 has 16 amino acids. On this clone itself: What it recognizes is unknown.

Study-wide results and limits: V- and J-gene trimming of TCR beta was linked (in a later analysis) to a missense DCLRE1C variant.

In the PCR, 60 Vbeta and 13 Jbeta primers were used. Repertoires were generated with immunoSEQ multiplex PCR, while TCRdb's copy carries only in-frame clones and drops some. This sample yields 70,000 or so clones, of which 75% to 85% are seen a single time; roughly 8.2% belongs to the top ten. J is TRBJ2-1 and V is TRBV4-1, with 14 bases fitting TRBD2. The TCR comes from a man between 18 and 29 years old in good health and CMV-seropositive. Sequencing was done on a sample of PBMCs. The CDR3 nucleotides are TGCGCCAGCAGCCAGCAGACTAGCGGGGGGGCCTTTGAGCAGTTCTTC. Amino acid sequence: CASSQQTSGGAFEQFF.